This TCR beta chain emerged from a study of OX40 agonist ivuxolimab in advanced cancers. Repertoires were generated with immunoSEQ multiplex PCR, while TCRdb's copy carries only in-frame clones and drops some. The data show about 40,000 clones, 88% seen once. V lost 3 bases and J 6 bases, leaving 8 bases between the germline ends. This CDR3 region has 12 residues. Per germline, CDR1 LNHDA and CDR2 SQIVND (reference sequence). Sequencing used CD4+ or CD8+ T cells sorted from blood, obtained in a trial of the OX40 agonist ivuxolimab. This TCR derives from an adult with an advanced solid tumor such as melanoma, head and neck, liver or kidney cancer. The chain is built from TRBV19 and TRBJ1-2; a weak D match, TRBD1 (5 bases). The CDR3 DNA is TGTGCCAGTAGTATCGGGGGGAATGGCTACACCTTC. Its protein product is CASSIGGNGYTF.